This TCR beta chain was recovered during a study of blood T cell repertoires in COVID-19. The V gene lost 3 bases and the J gene lost 0 bases, with 17 bases spanning the gap. CDR1 and CDR2 (germline): SGHAT, FQNNGV. This CDR3 region has 18 residues. Repertoires were generated with immunoSEQ multiplex PCR, while TCRdb's copy carries only in-frame clones and drops some. Of hundreds of thousands of clones in the sample, approximately 81% were seen once. The sample was peripheral blood. The sequence was obtained from a woman aged 18-29 years with acute or convalescent COVID-19. The chain joins TRBV11-2 to TRBJ2-2; D call uncertain. CDR3 nucleotide sequence: TGTGCCAGCAGCTTTTGGGTCAAACAGAGAACGAACACCGGGGAGCTGTTTTTT. Translated: CASSFWVKQRTNTGELFF. Supplemented by reference TRBV11-2 and TRBJ2-2, the full variable domain reads EAGVAQSPRYKIIEKRQSVAFWCNPISGHATLYWYQQILGQGPKLLIQFQNNGVVDDSQLPKDRFSAERLKGVDSTLKIQPAKLEDSAVYLCASSFWVKQRTNTGELFFGEGSRLTVL.